The T cell receptor beta chain described here comes from a study of monozygotic twins with inflammatory bowel disease. TCRdb derives one entry per CDR3 protein from the 5' RACE reads, leaving out DNA. The sample totals more than 75,000 distinct CDR3 sequences. The CDR3 sequence is 15 residues long. Germline V lookup: CDR1 MNHNS, CDR2 SASEGT. The receptor's source is a human donor with ulcerative colitis or Crohn's disease, or a healthy co-twin of an affected twin (not recorded which). J is TRBJ2-3 and V is TRBV6-1; with no DNA, the TCRdb D assignment of TRBD1 cannot be verified. The sample was blood. The CDR3 loop is CASSPGTGRTDTQYF.